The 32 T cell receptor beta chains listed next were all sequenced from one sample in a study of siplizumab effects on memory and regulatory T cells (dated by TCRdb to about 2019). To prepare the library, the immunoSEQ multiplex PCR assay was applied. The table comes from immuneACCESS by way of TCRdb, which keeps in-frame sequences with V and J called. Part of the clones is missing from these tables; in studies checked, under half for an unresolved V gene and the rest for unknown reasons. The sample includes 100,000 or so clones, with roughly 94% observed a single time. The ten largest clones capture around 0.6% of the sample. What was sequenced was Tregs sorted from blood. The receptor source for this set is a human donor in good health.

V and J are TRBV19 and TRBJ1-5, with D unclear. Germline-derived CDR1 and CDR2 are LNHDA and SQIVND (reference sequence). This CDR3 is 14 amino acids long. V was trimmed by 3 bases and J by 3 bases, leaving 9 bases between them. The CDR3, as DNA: TGTGCCAGTAGTATCCGGTCCGACAATCAGCCCCAGCATTTT. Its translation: CASSIRSDNQPQHF.

The CDR3 coding sequence is TGTGCCAGCAGCTTAGCGAGAAGGGGCACTGAAGCTTTCTTT. It translates to CASSLARRGTEAFF. The chain has TRBV7-9 and TRBJ1-1; D perhaps matches TRBD1 (5 bases). Germline V gene sequence: CDR1 SEHNR, CDR2 FQNEAQ (reference sequence). Trimming removed 0 bases at V and 4 bases at J, with 9 bases between. This CDR3 comprises 14 residues.

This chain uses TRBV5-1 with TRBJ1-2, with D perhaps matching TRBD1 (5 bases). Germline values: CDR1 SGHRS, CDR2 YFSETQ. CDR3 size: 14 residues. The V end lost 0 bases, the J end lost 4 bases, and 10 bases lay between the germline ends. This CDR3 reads CASSLVGGSYGYTF. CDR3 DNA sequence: TGCGCCAGCAGCTTGGTGGGGGGTAGCTATGGCTACACCTTC.

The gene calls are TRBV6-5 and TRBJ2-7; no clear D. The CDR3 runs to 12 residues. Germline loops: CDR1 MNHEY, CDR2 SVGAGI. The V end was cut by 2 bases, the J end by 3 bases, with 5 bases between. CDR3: CASSYRDYEQYF. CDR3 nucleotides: TGTGCCAGCAGTTACCGAGACTACGAGCAGTACTTC.

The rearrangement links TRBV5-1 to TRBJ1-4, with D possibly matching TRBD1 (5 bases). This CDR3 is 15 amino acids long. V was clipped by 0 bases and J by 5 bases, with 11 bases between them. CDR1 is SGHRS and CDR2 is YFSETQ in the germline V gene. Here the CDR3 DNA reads TGCGCCAGCAGCTTGGTGTCAGGGCCAAATGAAAAACTGTTTTTT. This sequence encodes CASSLVSGPNEKLFF.

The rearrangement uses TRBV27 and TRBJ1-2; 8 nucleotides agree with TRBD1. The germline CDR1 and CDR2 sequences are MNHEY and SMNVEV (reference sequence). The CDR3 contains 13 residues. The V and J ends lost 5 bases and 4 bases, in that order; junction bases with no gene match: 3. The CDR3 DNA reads TGTGCCAGCAGTCAACAGGGGGGCTATGGCTACACCTTC. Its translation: CASSQQGGYGYTF.

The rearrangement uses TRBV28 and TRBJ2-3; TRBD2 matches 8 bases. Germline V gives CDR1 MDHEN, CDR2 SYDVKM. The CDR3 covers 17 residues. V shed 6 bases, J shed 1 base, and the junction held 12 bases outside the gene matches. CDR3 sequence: CASSVQRARGGTDTQYF. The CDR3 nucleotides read TGTGCCAGCAGCGTGCAGAGAGCGCGGGGGGGCACAGATACGCAGTATTTT.

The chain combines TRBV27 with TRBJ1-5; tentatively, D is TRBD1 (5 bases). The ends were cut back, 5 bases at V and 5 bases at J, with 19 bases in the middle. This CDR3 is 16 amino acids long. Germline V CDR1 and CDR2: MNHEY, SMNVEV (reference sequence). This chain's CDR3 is CASSSRVTSVYQPQHF. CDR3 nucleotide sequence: TGTGCCAGCAGTAGCAGGGTTACCTCTGTGTATCAGCCCCAGCATTTT.

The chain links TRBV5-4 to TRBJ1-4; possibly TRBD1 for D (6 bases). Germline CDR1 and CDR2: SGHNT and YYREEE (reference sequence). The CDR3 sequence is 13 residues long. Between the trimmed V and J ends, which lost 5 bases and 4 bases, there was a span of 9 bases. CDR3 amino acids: CASSRQVNEKLFF. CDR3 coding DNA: TGTGCCAGCAGTAGACAGGTTAATGAAAAACTGTTTTTT. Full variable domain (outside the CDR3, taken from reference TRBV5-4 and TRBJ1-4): ETGVTQSPTHLIKTRGQQVTLRCSSQSGHNTVSWYQQALGQGPQFIFQYYREEENGRGNFPPRFSGLQFPNYSSELNVNALELDDSALYLCASSRQVNEKLFFGSGTQLSVL.

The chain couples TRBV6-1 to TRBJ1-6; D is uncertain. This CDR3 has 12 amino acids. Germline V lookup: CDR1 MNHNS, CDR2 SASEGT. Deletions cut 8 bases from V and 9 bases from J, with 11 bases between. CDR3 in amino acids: CASAAGSSPLHF. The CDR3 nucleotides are TGTGCCAGCGCCGCTGGATCTTCACCCCTCCACTTT.

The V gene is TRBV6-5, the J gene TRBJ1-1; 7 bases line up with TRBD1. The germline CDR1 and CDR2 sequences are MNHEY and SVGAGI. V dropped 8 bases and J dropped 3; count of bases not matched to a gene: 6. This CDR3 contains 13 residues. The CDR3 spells CASLGGWDTEAFF. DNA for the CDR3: TGTGCCAGCTTAGGGGGCTGGGACACTGAAGCTTTCTTT.

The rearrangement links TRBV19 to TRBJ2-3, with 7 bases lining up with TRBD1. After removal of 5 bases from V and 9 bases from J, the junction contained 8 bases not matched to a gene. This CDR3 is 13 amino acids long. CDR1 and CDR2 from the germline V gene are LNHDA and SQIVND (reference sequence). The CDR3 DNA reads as TGTGCCAGTAGTCCAAGACAGGGTCAGACGCAGTATTTT. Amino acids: CASSPRQGQTQYF.

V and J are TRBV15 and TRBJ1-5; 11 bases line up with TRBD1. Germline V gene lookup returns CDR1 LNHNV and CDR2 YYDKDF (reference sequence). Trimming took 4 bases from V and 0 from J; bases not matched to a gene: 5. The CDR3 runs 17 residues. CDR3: CATSTRDRGNSNQPQHF. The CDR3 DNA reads TGTGCCACCAGCACCCGGGACAGGGGGAATAGCAATCAGCCCCAGCATTTT. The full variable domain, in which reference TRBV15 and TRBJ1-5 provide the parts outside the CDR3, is DAMVIQNPRYQVTQFGKPVTLSCSQTLNHNVMYWYQQKSSQAPKLLFHYYDKDFNNEADTPDNFQSRRPNTSFCFLDIRSPGLGDTAMYLCATSTRDRGNSNQPQHFGDGTRLSIL.

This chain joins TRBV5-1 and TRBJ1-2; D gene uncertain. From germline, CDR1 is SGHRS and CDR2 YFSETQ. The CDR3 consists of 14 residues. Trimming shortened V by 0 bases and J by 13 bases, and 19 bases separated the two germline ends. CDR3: CASSLGGIFPITTF. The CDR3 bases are TGCGCCAGCAGCTTGGGAGGGATCTTCCCTATCACCACCTTC.

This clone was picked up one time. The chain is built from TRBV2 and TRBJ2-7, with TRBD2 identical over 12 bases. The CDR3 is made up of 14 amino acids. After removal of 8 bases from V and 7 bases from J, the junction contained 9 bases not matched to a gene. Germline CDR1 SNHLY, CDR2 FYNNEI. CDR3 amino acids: CASQRLAGDSEQYF. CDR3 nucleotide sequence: TGTGCCAGCCAGAGACTAGCGGGAGATAGTGAGCAGTACTTC.

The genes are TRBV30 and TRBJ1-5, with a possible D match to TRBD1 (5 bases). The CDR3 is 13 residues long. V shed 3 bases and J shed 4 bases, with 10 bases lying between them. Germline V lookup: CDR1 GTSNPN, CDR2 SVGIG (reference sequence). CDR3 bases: TGTGCCTGGAGACAGGCGATAAATCAGCCCCAGCATTTT. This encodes CAWRQAINQPQHF.

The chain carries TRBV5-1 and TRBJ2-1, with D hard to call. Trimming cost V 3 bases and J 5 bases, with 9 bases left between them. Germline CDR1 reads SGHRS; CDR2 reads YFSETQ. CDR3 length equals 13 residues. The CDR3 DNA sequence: TGCGCCAGCAGCTCGAGAACCAACAATGAGCAGTTCTTC. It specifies CASSSRTNNEQFF.

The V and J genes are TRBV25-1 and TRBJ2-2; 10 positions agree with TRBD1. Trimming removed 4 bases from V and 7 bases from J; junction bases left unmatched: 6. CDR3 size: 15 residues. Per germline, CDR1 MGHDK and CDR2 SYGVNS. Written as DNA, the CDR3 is TGTGCCAGCAGTGCTAGACAGGGGGCGGTCGGGGAGCTGTTTTTT. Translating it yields CASSARQGAVGELFF.

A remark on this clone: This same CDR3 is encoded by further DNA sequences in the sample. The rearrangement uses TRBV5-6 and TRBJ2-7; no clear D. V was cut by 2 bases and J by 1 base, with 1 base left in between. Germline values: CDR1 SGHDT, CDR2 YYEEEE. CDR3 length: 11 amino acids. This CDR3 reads CASSFSYEQYF. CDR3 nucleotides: TGTGCCAGCAGCTTTTCCTACGAGCAGTACTTC.

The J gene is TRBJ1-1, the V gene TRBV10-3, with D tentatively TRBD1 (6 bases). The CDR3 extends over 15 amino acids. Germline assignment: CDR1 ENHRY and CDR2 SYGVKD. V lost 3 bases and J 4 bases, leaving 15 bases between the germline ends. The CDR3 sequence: CAISDARGWATEAFF. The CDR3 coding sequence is TGTGCCATCAGTGATGCCAGGGGTTGGGCCACTGAAGCTTTCTTT.

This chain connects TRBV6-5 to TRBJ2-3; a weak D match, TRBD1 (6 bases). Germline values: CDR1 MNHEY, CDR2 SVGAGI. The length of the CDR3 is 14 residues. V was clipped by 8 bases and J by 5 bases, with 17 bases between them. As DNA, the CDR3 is TGTGCCAGCCGTCTGGGGGCTAAGGGAGATACGCAGTATTTT. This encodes CASRLGAKGDTQYF.

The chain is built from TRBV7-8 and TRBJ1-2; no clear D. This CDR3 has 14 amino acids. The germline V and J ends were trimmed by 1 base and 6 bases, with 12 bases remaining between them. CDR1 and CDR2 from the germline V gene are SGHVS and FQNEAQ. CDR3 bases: TGTGCCAGCAGCTTAGTAGGAGCGGGAAATGGCTACACCTTC. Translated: CASSLVGAGNGYTF.

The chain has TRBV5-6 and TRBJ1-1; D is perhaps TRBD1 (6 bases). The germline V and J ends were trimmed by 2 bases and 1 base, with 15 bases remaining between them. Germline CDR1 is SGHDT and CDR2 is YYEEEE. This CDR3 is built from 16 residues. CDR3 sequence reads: CASSFNFGGGNTEAFF. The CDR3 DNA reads TGTGCCAGCAGCTTTAATTTTGGGGGCGGGAACACTGAAGCTTTCTTT.

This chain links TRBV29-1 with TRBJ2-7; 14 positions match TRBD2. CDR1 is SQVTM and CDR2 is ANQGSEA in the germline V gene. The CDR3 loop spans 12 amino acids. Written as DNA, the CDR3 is TGCAGTGTGGGACTAGCGGGAGACGAGCAGTACTTC. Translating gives CSVGLAGDEQYF.

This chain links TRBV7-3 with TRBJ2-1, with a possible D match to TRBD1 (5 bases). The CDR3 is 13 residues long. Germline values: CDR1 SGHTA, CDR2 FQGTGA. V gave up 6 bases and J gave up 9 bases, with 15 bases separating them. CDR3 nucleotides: TGTGCCAGCAGGTTTTTGACAGCAACTGAGCAGTTCTTC. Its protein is CASRFLTATEQFF.

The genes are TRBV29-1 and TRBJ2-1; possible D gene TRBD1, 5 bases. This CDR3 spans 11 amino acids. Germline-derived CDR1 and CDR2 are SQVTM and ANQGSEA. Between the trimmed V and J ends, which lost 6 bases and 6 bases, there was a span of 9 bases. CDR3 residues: CSVSDSNEQFF. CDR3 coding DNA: TGCAGCGTATCCGACAGCAATGAGCAGTTCTTC.

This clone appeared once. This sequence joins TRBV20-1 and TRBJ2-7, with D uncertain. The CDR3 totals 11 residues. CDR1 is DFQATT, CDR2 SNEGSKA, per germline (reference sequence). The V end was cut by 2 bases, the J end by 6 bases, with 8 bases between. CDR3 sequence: CSARPQLEQYF. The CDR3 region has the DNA TGCAGTGCTAGACCCCAACTCGAGCAGTACTTC.

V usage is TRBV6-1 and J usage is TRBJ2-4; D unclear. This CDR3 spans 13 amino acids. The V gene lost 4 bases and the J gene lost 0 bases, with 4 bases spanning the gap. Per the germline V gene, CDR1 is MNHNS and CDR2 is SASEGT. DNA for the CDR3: TGTGCCAGCAGTGTACAAGCCAAAAACATTCAGTACTTC. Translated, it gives CASSVQAKNIQYF.

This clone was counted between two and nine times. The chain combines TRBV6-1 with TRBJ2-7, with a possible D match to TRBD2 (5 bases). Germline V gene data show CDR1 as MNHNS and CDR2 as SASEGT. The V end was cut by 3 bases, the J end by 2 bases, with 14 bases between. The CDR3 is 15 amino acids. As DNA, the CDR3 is TGTGCCAGCAGTGATACCGGCCGGGGAGCCTACGAGCAGTACTTC. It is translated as CASSDTGRGAYEQYF.

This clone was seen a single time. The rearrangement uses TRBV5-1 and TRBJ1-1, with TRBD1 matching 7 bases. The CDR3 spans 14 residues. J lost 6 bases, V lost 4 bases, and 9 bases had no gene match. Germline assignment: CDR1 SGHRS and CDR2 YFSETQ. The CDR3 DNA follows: TGCGCCAGCAGCAGGATACAGGGGACGGCTGAAGCTTTCTTT. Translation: CASSRIQGTAEAFF.

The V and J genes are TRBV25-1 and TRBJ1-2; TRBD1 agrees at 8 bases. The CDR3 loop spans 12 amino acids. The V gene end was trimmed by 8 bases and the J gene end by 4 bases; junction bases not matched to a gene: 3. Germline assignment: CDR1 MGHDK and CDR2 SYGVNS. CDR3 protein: CASQTGAYGYTF. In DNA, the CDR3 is TGTGCCAGCCAGACAGGGGCCTATGGCTACACCTTC.

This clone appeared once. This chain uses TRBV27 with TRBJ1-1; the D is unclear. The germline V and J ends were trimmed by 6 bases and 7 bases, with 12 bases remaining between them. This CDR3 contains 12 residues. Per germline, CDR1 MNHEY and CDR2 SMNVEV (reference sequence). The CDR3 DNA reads TGTGCCAGCAGGGGCGGCACTAGTGAAGCTTTCTTT. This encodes CASRGGTSEAFF.